Described below is a single T cell receptor (beta chain) sequence and its context. Its target antigen remains unknown. No base qualities exist here, and no much larger clone lies one base off it. The roughly 39 donors, aged about 6 to 95 years, were systemically healthy Caucasian individuals from Russia. Around 10 milliliters of peripheral blood were collected from each donor into EDTA-treated Vacutainer tubes. PBMCs were isolated by Ficoll-Paque density-gradient centrifugation, with at least 7 million obtained per sample. Trizol reagent was used to extract total RNA from the PBMCs, yielding at least 5.5 micrograms per sample. The percentages of naive CD45RAhigh/CD27high T cells were determined by flow cytometry on a PBMC aliquot from every donor. Library method: 5' RACE. The reads were generated on an Illumina HiSeq 2500. The second PCR ran for about 6 to 11 cycles and used a J-beta primer mix along with a sample-barcoded 5' primer. A template-switch 5' adaptor carrying 12 random nucleotides introduced a unique molecular identifier onto each TCR beta cDNA molecule. At least 2.5 million CDR3-containing paired-end reads were obtained from each sample. The Mint cDNA synthesis kit, primed by a TRBC-specific oligonucleotide, was used to synthesize first-strand cDNA from all RNA. After uracil-DNA glycosylase treatment, a first 18-cycle PCR used universal primers M1SS and BC2_uni_R on all cDNA. Regarding the original processing steps: For normalization, 1 million high-quality reads were randomly selected from each sample, with every read carrying a distinct molecular identifier. Instead of being binned into consensus sequences, reads with shared molecular identifiers were discarded. CDR3 identification, clonotype clustering and error correction used MiTCR with a Q25 quality threshold and the strictest error-elimination algorithm. A nonparametric unseen species model using Euler transformation provided a lower-bound estimate of total TCR beta diversity. Starting from the raw public reads, TCRdb applied fastp trimming at Q25, assembled clones with MiXCR and retained in-frame beta chains. Every CDR3 protein is listed once, alongside the most common genes and DNA of its rows. None of the V and J calls come from the authors' own analysis; TCRdb made them. The sample has about 1.7 million distinct CDR3 sequences on record, under 30% of them singletons. The leading ten clones occupy 7% to 9% of the sample.

These data come from a study of blood T cells in healthy people across ages (dated by TCRdb to between 2015 and 2016). With regard to the full study: Template switching captured roughly one uniquely barcoded TCR beta cDNA molecule per two T cells in model experiments. To track age-related changes in TCR beta repertoire diversity, the study relied on deep sequencing normalized with unique cDNA molecular identifiers. Four age groups were formed from the donors: young (average around 15 years), middle-aged (approximately 40), aged (62) and long-lived (82). Donors of different ages were randomly distributed across sequencing lanes to avoid experimental bias. Using the same blood draw, the study looked at two additional independent replicas of 1 million unique cDNA reads for two donors, one aged 18 to 29 and the other aged 80 or older.

V sheds 4 bases and J sheds 9 bases, leaving 21 bases between their ends. There are 15 amino acids in the CDR3, from cysteine to phenylalanine inclusive. Only the CDR3 region is kept as DNA, spanning 45 bases read in frame from base 1. Looking up the germline V gene (reference sequence) yields CDR1 LNHDA and CDR2 SQIVND. Points the paper makes about the study in general: Because profiling used bulk unsorted PBMCs, naive and antigen-experienced compartments could not be compared conclusively. Estimates of total diversity from one million sequenced T cells were regarded as lower bounds and underestimates. The long-lived group showed more naive CD4+ T cells, fewer expanded clones and increased TCR diversity than the aged group, suggesting age selection. The CMV infection status of donors was not known, potentially confounding age-related changes in expanded clonotypes. Observed TCR beta diversity correlated strongly with the percentage of naive T cells measured by flow cytometry. As age increased, observed TCR beta diversity per million T cells dropped in a roughly linear way, and a significant reduction was already evident by age 40.

Rearrangement joined TRBV19 to TRBJ1-2; a weak D assignment points to TRBD1 (5 bases agree). This clonotype was sampled from a woman in her twenties or thirties in good health. The sequencing input was blood. In nucleotide form, the sequence is TGTGCCAGTAGTACCCCCGGGACCGGACATGAGAGCTACACCTTC. Translation gives CASSTPGTGHESYTF.